This T cell receptor (beta chain) stems from a study of cytomegalovirus exposure and HLA in healthy donors. Whole-study results and caveats: The Asian-associated ancestry cluster reportedly had fewer N-insertions than the approximately 700-donor mean in a later analysis.

CDR3 length: 14 residues. Germline CDR1 reads MDHEN; CDR2 reads SYDVKM. The junction had 6 bases not matched to a gene; V was cut back by 6 bases and J by 7 bases. A multiplex PCR was run with 60 Vbeta primers and 13 Jbeta primers. TCRdb keeps only in-frame clones here, not all; method: immunoSEQ multiplex PCR. The data hold about 160,000 clones, with roughly 63% observed a single time. Comment on this clone: What it recognizes is unknown.

Sequenced sample: PBMCs. This sequence joins TRBV28 and TRBJ1-6; the match to TRBD1 covers 7 bases. This TCR came from a woman in her fifties or sixties in good health and CMV-seropositive. The CDR3 region is CASSSGGGNSPLHF. The CDR3 DNA reads as TGTGCCAGCAGCTCAGGGGGAGGAAATTCACCCCTCCACTTT.